The sequence of this T cell receptor beta chain was determined in a study of shared clonotypes between healthy human individuals. The genomic DNA of each subset was split evenly across several immunoSEQ plates. This table comes from immunoSEQ multiplex PCR, and its TCRdb copy is limited to in-frame clones, with some not included. The repertoire includes roughly 2 million clones, approximately 96% of them detected once, and approximately 0.13% sits in the top ten. The CDR3 loop spans 15 amino acids. Trimming stripped 4 bases from V and 4 bases from J, with 14 bases between. Germline V CDR1 and CDR2: MNHEY, SVGAGI. Overall study findings and caveats: When compared with the clonotypes that were shared by all four sorted-subset donors, the non-shared clonotypes turned out to have lower generation probabilities. Of the naive CD4 clonotypes, about 5% were shared across a handful of donors.

A note on this clone: Its antigen is not known.

The chain links TRBV6-5 to TRBJ1-5, with D maybe TRBD1 (5 bases). Material for sequencing was naive CD4+ T cells sorted from blood. Subset of the sample: CD45RA+ positively selected. This TCR came from a man aged 18 to 30 in good health. This CDR3 reads CASSSGTQVNQPQHF. CDR3 sequence (DNA): TGTGCCAGCAGTTCCGGGACCCAAGTGAATCAGCCCCAGCATTTT.